This T cell receptor (beta chain) was identified in a study of control samples from healthy donors and cancer patients. The method was immunoSEQ multiplex PCR; TCRdb's version includes in-frame clones alone and lacks a portion of them. This sample yields around 99,000 clones, of which 90% are seen a single time; roughly 4% belongs to the top ten. Germline-derived CDR1 and CDR2 are LGHDT and YNNKEL (reference sequence). This CDR3 spans 19 amino acids. About this clone itself: An end of the junction does not agree with germline; a read error may underlie this.

The sample was blood. V and J are TRBV3-1 (or the pseudogene TRBV3-2) and TRBJ1-1, with TRBD1 as a possible D gene (6 bases). The TCR was taken from a human donor in good health. The donor label of this sample is uncertain. The CDR3 loop reads CARSPRLGATRASNTEAFF. The CDR3 DNA reads as TGTGCCCGCAGCCCCCGACTGGGGGCGACTCGCGCTTCTAACACTGAAGCTTTCTTT.